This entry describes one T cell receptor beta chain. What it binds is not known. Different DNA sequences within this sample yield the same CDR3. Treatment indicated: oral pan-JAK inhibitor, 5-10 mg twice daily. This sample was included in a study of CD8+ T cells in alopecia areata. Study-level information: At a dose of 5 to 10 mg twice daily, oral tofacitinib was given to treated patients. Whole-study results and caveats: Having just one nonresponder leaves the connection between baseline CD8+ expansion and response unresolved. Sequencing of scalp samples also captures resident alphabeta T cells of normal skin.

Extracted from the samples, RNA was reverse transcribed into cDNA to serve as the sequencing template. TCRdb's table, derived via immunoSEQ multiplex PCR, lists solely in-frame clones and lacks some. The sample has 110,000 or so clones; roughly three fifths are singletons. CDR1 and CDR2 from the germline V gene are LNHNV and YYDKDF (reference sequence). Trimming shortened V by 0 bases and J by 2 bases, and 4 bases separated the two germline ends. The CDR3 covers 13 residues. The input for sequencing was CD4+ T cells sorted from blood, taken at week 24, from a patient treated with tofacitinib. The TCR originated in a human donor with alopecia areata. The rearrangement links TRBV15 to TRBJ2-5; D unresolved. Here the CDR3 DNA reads TGTGCCACCAGCAGAGACAGACAAGAGACCCAGTACTTC. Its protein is CATSRDRQETQYF.